These 26 T cell receptor beta chains came from one sample sequenced in a study of CD8 T cells in Susac syndrome. RNA amounts of about 0.45 to 1 ug underwent reverse transcription with random hexamers. TCRdb fed the immunoSEQ multiplex PCR reads into MiXCR, producing one record per CDR3 protein. The table has around 150,000 distinct CDR3 sequences, around 94% seen once; the top ten hold roughly 0.15%. The sample consisted of CD4+ T cells from PBMCs. The receptor source for this set is a human donor in good health.

This chain joins TRBV29-1 and TRBJ1-1; D remains ambiguous. V lost 7 bases to trimming and J lost 1 base, with 13 bases between them. The CDR3 loop spans 13 amino acids. The V gene's germline CDR1 is SQVTM and CDR2 ANQGSEA. The CDR3: CSAGETANTEAFF. For the CDR3, the DNA is TGCAGCGCTGGGGAGACGGCGAACACTGAAGCTTTCTTT.

CDR3 protein: CASSVDRDYGYTF. The CDR3 coding sequence is TGTGCCAGCAGCGTAGACAGGGACTATGGCTACACCTTC. This chain joins TRBV9 and TRBJ1-2, with a tentative D call TRBD1 (6 bases). Per the germline V gene, CDR1 is SGDLS and CDR2 is YYNGEE. The CDR3 runs to 13 residues. Trimming removed 0 bases from V and 3 bases from J, with 6 bases in between.

This chain joins TRBV2 and TRBJ1-1; 8 positions match TRBD1. The germline V gene has CDR1 SNHLY and CDR2 FYNNEI. The V segment lost 5 bases and the J segment 11 bases; nucleotides outside the gene matches: 4. The CDR3 is 11 amino acids. DNA for the CDR3: TGTGCCAGCAGTCCCAGGGGGCAGGCTTTCTTT. Amino acid sequence: CASSPRGQAFF.

For this clonotype: One end of the junction is discordant with germline, which a read error may explain. This rearrangement joins TRBV5-1 to TRBJ2-3; D not certain. Germline V gene lookup returns CDR1 SGHRS and CDR2 YFSETQ. The CDR3 is made up of 12 amino acids. The CDR3, as DNA: TGTGCCAGCAGTTCCCCCACAGATACGCAGTATTTT. Translation gives CASSSPTDTQYF.

V usage is TRBV23-1 and J usage is TRBJ1-6; D is uncertain. TRBV23-1 is classed as an ORF, of uncertain function. V dropped 11 bases and J dropped 10 bases, with 15 bases sitting between them. The CDR3 totals 12 residues. The CDR3 DNA reads TGCGCCCGCCGGGCAATGGGATCACCCCTCCACTTT. Encoded protein: CARRAMGSPLHF.

This clonotype was seen once. The chain combines TRBV29-1 with TRBJ2-5; unclear D gene. The length of the CDR3 is 14 residues. Germline CDR1 SQVTM, CDR2 ANQGSEA. V lost 3 bases and J lost 2, with 13 bases in between. Here the CDR3 DNA reads TGCAGCGTTGATTTGTCGGAGACACAAGAGACCCAGTACTTC. Translation: CSVDLSETQETQYF.

The rearrangement links TRBV29-1 to TRBJ2-7; TRBD2 is a possible D gene (6 bases). This CDR3 is 15 amino acids long. Germline V gene sequence: CDR1 SQVTM, CDR2 ANQGSEA. V lost 6 bases and J lost 4, with 22 bases in between. CDR3 sequence: CSVGRPQGGRYEQYF. The CDR3 nucleotides read TGCAGCGTCGGAAGACCCCAGGGAGGACGGTACGAGCAGTACTTC.

Regarding this clonotype: The junction and the germline gene differ at one end; a read error may be behind it. CDR3 amino acids: CASSFLSSEQYF. CDR3 DNA sequence: TGTGCCAGCAGCTTCCTTTCCTCCGAGCAGTACTTC. The chain combines TRBV7-2 with TRBJ2-7; D remains ambiguous. Per germline, CDR1 SGHTA and CDR2 FQGNSA. There are 12 residues in the CDR3.

This rearrangement joins TRBV2 to TRBJ2-7; 7 bases line up with TRBD1. V lost 4 bases, J lost 3 bases, and 9 bases stayed unmatched. The CDR3 is 15 amino acids. Germline loops: CDR1 SNHLY, CDR2 FYNNEI. CDR3 DNA: TGTGCCAGCAGTGGACCTCAGGGGGTCGGCTACGAGCAGTACTTC. It codes for CASSGPQGVGYEQYF.

The V call is TRBV4-3, the J call TRBJ2-1, with D tentatively TRBD2 (5 bases). In germline, CDR1 is LGHNA, CDR2 YSLEER. Trimming took 1 base from V and 7 from J, leaving 11 bases between them. The CDR3 length is 14 residues. CDR3 sequence: CASSQGPLVNEQFF. CDR3 coding DNA: TGCGCCAGCAGCCAAGGCCCACTAGTGAATGAGCAGTTCTTC.

This clonotype was picked up one time. This chain connects TRBV15 to TRBJ1-2; TRBD1 matches 10 bases. CDR1 LNHNV and CDR2 YYDKDF come from the germline V gene (reference sequence). V lost 3 bases to trimming and J lost 4 bases; unmatched junction nucleotides: 5. The CDR3 runs 15 residues. CDR3 sequence: CATSSPGQGTYGYTF. DNA for the CDR3: TGTGCCACCAGCAGCCCGGGACAGGGGACCTATGGCTACACCTTC.

V is TRBV3-1 and J is TRBJ1-2; D is ambiguous. There are 14 residues in the CDR3. CDR1 is LGHDT, CDR2 YNNKEL, per germline (reference sequence). The germline V and J ends were trimmed by 7 bases and 5 bases, with 17 bases remaining between them. This chain's CDR3 is CASTAAGSRYGYTF. CDR3 DNA: TGTGCCAGCACCGCGGCGGGGTCGCGGTATGGCTACACCTTC.

The rearrangement links TRBV11-2 to TRBJ2-5; tentatively, D is TRBD1 (6 bases). The V gene lost 4 bases and the J gene lost 5 bases, with 14 bases spanning the gap. CDR3 length: 14 amino acids. Germline V gene sequence: CDR1 SGHAT, CDR2 FQNNGV. CDR3 coding DNA: TGTGCCAGCAGCTCCGGGACACTGGGGGAGACCCAGTACTTC. This gives the protein CASSSGTLGETQYF.

This chain connects TRBV28 to TRBJ2-4, with unresolved D. Germline-derived CDR1 and CDR2 are MDHEN and SYDVKM. Between the trimmed V and J ends, which lost 5 bases and 2 bases, there was a span of 7 bases. CDR3 length equals 13 residues. The CDR3 region is CASSPPPKNIQYF. DNA of the CDR3: TGTGCCAGCAGTCCGCCGCCCAAAAACATTCAGTACTTC.

This clonotype was recorded once. This sequence joins TRBV12-5 and TRBJ2-3, with D hard to call. V gave up 2 bases and J gave up 0 bases, with 9 bases separating them. This CDR3 has 15 amino acids. Germline V lookup: CDR1 LGHNT, CDR2 FRNRAP. The CDR3 DNA is TGTGCTAGTGGTTTGTCCGACCTTAGCACAGATACGCAGTATTTT. Translating gives CASGLSDLSTDTQYF.

The chain is built from TRBV18 and TRBJ2-1, with 11 bases aligning to TRBD2. V was clipped by 3 bases and J by 9 bases; unmatched bases: 10. CDR1 is KGHSH, CDR2 LQKENI, per germline. The CDR3 runs 16 residues. The CDR3 DNA reads as TGTGCCAGCTCACCTTTAGCGGGGGGGCCCCTCGGTGAGCAGTTCTTC. Protein: CASSPLAGGPLGEQFF.

The rearrangement links TRBV5-4 to TRBJ1-1; possibly TRBD1 for D (6 bases). Trimming stripped 4 bases from V and 3 bases from J, with 13 bases between. CDR1 and CDR2 from the germline V gene are SGHNT and YYREEE (reference sequence). The CDR3 covers 14 residues. CDR3: CASSKDSEDTEAFF. Written as DNA, the CDR3 is TGTGCCAGCAGCAAGGACAGCGAAGACACTGAAGCTTTCTTT.

The chain combines TRBV20-1 with TRBJ2-1, with a possible D match to TRBD1 (7 bases). CDR3 length equals 12 residues. Trimming pared 6 bases from V and 4 bases from J, leaving 10 bases between. Germline values: CDR1 DFQATT, CDR2 SNEGSKA (reference sequence). In DNA form, the CDR3 reads TGCAGTGCCGCGGGACAGTACAATGAGCAGTTCTTC. Amino acids: CSAAGQYNEQFF.

This chain connects TRBV5-1 to TRBJ2-5; unclear D gene. The CDR3 loop spans 12 amino acids. Germline-derived CDR1 and CDR2 are SGHRS and YFSETQ. The V end was cut by 1 base, the J end by 6 bases, with 7 bases between. As DNA, the CDR3 is TGCGCCAGCAGCTTGTCAGGCCAGACCCAGTACTTC. Translated: CASSLSGQTQYF.

The genes are TRBV29-1 and TRBJ2-7, with TRBD2 as a possible D gene (6 bases). This CDR3 contains 12 residues. The V gene's germline CDR1 is SQVTM and CDR2 ANQGSEA. Trimming shortened V by 2 bases and J by 3 bases, and 8 bases separated the two germline ends. The CDR3 coding sequence is TGCAGCGTTGAACGGGAGAGCTACGAGCAGTACTTC. This sequence encodes CSVERESYEQYF.

The chain employs TRBV11-3 and TRBJ2-5; perhaps TRBD2 as D (6 bases). Looked up from germline, CDR1 is SGHNT and CDR2 is YENEEA. CDR3 length: 13 residues. Trimming removed 4 bases from V and 5 bases from J, with 11 bases in between. The CDR3 spells CASSSGGGETQYF. CDR3 nucleotides: TGTGCCAGCAGCTCGGGTGGGGGGGAGACCCAGTACTTC.

The chain joins TRBV21-1 to TRBJ2-7; TRBD2 reflects the table's D call only, with no check against the DNA. TRBV21-1 is an annotated pseudogene. The CDR3 covers 12 residues. CDR3 sequence (DNA): TGTGCCAGCAGAGGGGAGGAGGACGAGCAGTACTTC. Its protein product is CASRGEEDEQYF.

The J gene is TRBJ2-5, the V gene TRBV20-1; 7 bases line up with TRBD2. Germline CDR1 is DFQATT and CDR2 is SNEGSKA (reference sequence). This CDR3 spans 14 amino acids. V lost 6 bases and J lost 0; bases outside the gene matches: 7. This CDR3 reads CSALPGTNQETQYF. Here the CDR3 DNA reads TGCAGTGCCCTACCTGGGACTAACCAAGAGACCCAGTACTTC.

The J gene is TRBJ2-1, the V gene TRBV7-9; no firm D call. Per the germline V gene, CDR1 is SEHNR and CDR2 is FQNEAQ (reference sequence). The CDR3 length is 15 residues. Trimming left V 3 bases short and J 6 bases short, with 15 bases between. CDR3 sequence: CASSFGPSSGNEQFF. As DNA, the CDR3 is TGTGCCAGCAGCTTCGGGCCGTCTTCGGGCAATGAGCAGTTCTTC.

This chain joins TRBV9 and TRBJ2-3, with a possible D match to TRBD1 (6 bases). The germline V gene encodes CDR1 SGDLS and CDR2 YYNGEE. The CDR3 loop spans 17 amino acids. Trimming left V 0 bases short and J 1 base short, with 15 bases between. CDR3 DNA: TGTGCCAGCAGCGTAGTAGGACAGCATTCGGGCACAGATACGCAGTATTTT. Amino acid sequence: CASSVVGQHSGTDTQYF.

This chain links TRBV14 with TRBJ2-1; the match to TRBD1 covers 8 bases. CDR1 and CDR2 from the germline V gene are SGHDN and FVKESK. The CDR3 length is 17 residues. The V segment lost 5 bases and the J segment 0 bases; nucleotides outside the gene matches: 9. The CDR3, as DNA: TGTGCCAGCAGCTTTAGGCAGGGGGCGAACTCCTACAATGAGCAGTTCTTC. This encodes CASSFRQGANSYNEQFF.